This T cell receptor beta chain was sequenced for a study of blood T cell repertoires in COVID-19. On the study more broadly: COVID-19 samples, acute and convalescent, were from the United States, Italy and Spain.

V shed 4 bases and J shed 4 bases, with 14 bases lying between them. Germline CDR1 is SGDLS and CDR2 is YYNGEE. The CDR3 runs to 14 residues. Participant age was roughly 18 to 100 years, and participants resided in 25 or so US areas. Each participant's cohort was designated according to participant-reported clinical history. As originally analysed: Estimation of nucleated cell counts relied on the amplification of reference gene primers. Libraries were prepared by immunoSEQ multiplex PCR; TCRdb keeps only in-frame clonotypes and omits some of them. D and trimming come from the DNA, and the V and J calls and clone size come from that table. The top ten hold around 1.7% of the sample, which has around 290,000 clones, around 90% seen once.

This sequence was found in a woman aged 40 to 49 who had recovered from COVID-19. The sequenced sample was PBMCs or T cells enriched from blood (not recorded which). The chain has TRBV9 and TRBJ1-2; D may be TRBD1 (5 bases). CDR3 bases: TGTGCCAGCAGCACCCGGGACTTACGCTATGGCTACACCTTC. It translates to CASSTRDLRYGYTF.